This T cell receptor (beta chain) was sequenced in a study of T cell responses to AZD1222 COVID-19 vaccine. At the level of the study: Second doses at about 4 or about 12 weeks were pooled. Study-level findings and limits: Sampling captured repertoires only after the peak T cell response.

On this clone itself: Antigen specificity is unknown.

Only in-frame clones appear in the TCRdb table, and some are missing; sequencing was by immunoSEQ multiplex PCR. Found here are 83,000 or so clones, roughly 86% of them singletons; the top ten hold 8.7%. The CDR3 has 17 amino acids. The V segment lost 0 bases and the J segment 3 bases; nucleotides outside the gene matches: 4. The V gene's germline CDR1 is SGHTA and CDR2 FQGNSA. The sequencing used peripheral blood, collected on day 0 of AZD1222 vaccination. The source is an adult in good health. The chain carries TRBV7-2 and TRBJ2-4; 11 nucleotides align to TRBD2. Written as DNA, the CDR3 is TGTGCCAGCAGCTTAGCGGTAGCGGGAGGGGGCAAAAACATTCAGTACTTC. Translating gives CASSLAVAGGGKNIQYF.